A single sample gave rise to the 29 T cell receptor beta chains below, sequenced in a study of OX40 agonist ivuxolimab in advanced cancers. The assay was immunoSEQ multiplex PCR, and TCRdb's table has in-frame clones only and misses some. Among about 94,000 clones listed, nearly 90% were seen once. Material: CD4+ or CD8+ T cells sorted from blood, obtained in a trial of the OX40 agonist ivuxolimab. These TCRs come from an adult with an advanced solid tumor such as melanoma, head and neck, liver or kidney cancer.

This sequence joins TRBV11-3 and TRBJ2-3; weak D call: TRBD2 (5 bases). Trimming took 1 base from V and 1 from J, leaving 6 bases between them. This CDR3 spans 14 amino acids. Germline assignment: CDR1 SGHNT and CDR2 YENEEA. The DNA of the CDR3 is TGTGCCAGCAGCTTAGGTAGCGGCACAGATACGCAGTATTTT. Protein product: CASSLGSGTDTQYF.

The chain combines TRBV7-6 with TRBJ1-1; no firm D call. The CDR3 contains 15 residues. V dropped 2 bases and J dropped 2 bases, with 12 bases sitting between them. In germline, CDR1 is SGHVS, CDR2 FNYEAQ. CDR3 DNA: TGTGCCAGCAGCTTATCCCATTCGGAAAACACTGAAGCTTTCTTT. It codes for CASSLSHSENTEAFF.

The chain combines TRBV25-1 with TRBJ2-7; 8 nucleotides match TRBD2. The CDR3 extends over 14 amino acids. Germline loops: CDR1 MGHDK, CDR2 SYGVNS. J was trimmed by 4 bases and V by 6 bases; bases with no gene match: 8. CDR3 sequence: CASSLSGGPYEQYF. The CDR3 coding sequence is TGTGCCAGCAGCCTCTCGGGGGGGCCGTACGAGCAGTACTTC.

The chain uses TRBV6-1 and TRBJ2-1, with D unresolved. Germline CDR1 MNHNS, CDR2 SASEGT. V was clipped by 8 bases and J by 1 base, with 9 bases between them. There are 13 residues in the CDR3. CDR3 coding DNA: TGTGCCAGCGGGGTCGTATCCTACAATGAGCAGTTCTTC. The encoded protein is CASGVVSYNEQFF.

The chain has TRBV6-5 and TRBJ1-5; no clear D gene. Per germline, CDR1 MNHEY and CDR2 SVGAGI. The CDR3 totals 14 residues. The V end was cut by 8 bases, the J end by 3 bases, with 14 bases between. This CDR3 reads CASRERATNQPQHF. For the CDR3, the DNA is TGTGCCAGCCGAGAGCGGGCCACCAATCAGCCCCAGCATTTT.

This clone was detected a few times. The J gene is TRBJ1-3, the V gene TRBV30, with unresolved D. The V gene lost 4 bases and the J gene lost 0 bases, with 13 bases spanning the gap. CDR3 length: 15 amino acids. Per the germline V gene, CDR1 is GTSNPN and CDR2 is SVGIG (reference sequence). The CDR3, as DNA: TGTGCCTGGACCACCCTCGGGCGCTCTGGAAACACCATATATTTT. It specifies CAWTTLGRSGNTIYF.

The CDR3, as DNA: TGTGCCAGCAGTGAACCGGGAAACACCATATATTTT. Its protein is CASSEPGNTIYF. The chain is built from TRBV25-1 and TRBJ1-3; D ambiguous. CDR3 length equals 12 residues. CDR1 MGHDK and CDR2 SYGVNS come from the germline V gene. Trimming left V 2 bases short and J 4 bases short, with 3 bases between.

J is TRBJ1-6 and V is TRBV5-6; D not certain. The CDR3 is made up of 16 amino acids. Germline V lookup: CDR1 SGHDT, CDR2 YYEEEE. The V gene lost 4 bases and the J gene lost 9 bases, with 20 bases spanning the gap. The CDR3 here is CASSNQDWPRGSPLHF. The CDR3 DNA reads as TGTGCCAGCAGCAACCAGGATTGGCCTCGTGGTTCACCCCTCCACTTT.

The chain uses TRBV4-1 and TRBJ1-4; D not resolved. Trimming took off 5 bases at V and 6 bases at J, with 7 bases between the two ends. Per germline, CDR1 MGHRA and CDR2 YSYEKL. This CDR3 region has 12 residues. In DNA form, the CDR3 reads TGCGCCAGCAGCGAAAATTATGAAAAACTGTTTTTT. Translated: CASSENYEKLFF.

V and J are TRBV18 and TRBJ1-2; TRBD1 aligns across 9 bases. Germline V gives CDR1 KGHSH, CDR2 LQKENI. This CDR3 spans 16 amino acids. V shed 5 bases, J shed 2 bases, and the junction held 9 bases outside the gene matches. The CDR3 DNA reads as TGTGCCAGCTCATCAACACAGGGGGCGGGGAACTATGGCTACACCTTC. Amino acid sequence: CASSSTQGAGNYGYTF.

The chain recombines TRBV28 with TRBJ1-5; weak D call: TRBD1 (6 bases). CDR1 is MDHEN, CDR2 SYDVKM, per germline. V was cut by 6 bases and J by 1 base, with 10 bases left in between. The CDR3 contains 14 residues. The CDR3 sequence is CASSPDRSNQPQHF. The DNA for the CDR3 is TGTGCCAGCAGCCCGGACAGAAGCAATCAGCCCCAGCATTTT.

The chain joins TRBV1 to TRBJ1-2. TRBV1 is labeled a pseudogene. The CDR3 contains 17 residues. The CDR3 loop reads CTSSPTEGGALNYGYTF. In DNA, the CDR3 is TGCACCAGCAGCCCGACGGAAGGGGGGGCCCTTAACTATGGCTACACCTTC.

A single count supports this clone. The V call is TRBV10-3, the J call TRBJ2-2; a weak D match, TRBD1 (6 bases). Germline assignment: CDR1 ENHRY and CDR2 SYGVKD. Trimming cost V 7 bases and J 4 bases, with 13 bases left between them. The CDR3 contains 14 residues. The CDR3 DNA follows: TGTGCCATCACCACTACAGGGAGCACCGGGGAGCTGTTTTTT. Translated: CAITTTGSTGELFF.

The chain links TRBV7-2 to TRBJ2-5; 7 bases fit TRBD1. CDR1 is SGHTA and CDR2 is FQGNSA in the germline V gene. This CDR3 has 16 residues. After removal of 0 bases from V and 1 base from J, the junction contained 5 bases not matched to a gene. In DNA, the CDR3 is TGTGCCAGCAGCTTAGCAACAGGGGAAGTCCAAGAGACCCAGTACTTC. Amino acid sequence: CASSLATGEVQETQYF. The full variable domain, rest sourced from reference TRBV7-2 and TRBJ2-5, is GAGVSQSPSNKVTEKGKDVELRCDPISGHTALYWYRQSLGQGLEFLIYFQGNSAPDKSGLPSDRFSAERTGGSVSTLTIQRTQQEDSAVYLCASSLATGEVQETQYFGPGTRLLVL.

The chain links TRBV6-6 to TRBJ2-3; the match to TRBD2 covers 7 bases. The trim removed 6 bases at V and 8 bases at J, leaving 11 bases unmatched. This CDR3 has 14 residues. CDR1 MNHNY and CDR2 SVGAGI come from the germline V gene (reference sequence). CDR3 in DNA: TGTGCCAGCAGAGCGGGACTCTCGGTGGGTACGCAGTATTTT. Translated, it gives CASRAGLSVGTQYF.

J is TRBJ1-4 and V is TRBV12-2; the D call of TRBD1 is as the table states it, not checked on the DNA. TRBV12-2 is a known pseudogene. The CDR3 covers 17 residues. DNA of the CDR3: TGTGCAAGTCGCCCCCTGTGGGACAGCGCAACTAATGAAAAACTGTTTTTT. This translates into CASRPLWDSATNEKLFF.

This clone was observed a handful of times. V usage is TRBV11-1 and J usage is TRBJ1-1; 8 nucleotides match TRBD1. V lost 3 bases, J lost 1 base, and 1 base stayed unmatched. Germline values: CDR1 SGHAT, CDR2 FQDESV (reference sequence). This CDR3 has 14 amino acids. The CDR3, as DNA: TGTGCCAGCAGCTTGGGACAGGCGAACACTGAAGCTTTCTTT. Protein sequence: CASSLGQANTEAFF.

The CDR3 DNA is TGTGCCAGCAGCTCCGGGGCAGGGAATAAAGAGACCCAGTACTTC. As protein: CASSSGAGNKETQYF. The genes are TRBV9 and TRBJ2-5, with D possibly called TRBD1 or TRBD2 (5 bases each). This CDR3 has 15 residues. CDR1 and CDR2 from the germline V gene are SGDLS and YYNGEE. Trimming cost V 4 bases and J 3 bases, with 16 bases left between them. Drawing the rest from reference TRBV9 and TRBJ2-5, the complete variable domain is DSGVTQTPKHLITATGQRVTLRCSPRSGDLSVYWYQQSLDQGLQFLIQYYNGEERAKGNILERFSAQQFPDLHSELNLSSLELGDSALYFCASSSGAGNKETQYFGPGTRLLVL.

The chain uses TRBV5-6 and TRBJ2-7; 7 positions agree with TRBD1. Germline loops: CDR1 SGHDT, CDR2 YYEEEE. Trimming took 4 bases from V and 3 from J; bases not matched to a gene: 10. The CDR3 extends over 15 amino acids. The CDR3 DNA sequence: TGTGCCAGCAGCCGGGACAGACTCGTGAGCTACGAGCAGTACTTC. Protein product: CASSRDRLVSYEQYF.

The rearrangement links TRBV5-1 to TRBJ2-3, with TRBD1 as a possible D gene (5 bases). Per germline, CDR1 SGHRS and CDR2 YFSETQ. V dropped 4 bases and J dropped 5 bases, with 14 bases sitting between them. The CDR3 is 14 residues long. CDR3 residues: CASSQDKARDTQYF. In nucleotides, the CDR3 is TGCGCCAGCAGCCAGGACAAGGCTCGAGATACGCAGTATTTT.

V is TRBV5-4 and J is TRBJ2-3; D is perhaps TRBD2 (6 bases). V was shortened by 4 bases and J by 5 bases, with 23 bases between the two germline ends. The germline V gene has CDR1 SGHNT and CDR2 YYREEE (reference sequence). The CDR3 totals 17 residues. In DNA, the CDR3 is TGTGCCAGCAGCCCCAACTGGGCTAGCGAGAGGGGAGATACGCAGTATTTT. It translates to CASSPNWASERGDTQYF.

The CDR3 loop is CASSLTSGGSIYEQYF. CDR3 bases: TGTGCCAGCAGCTTAACTAGCGGGGGGTCGATTTACGAGCAGTACTTC. The V call is TRBV7-2, the J call TRBJ2-7, with 12 positions matching TRBD2. V lost 2 bases, J lost 4 bases, and 6 bases stayed unmatched. This CDR3 is built from 16 residues. The germline CDR1 and CDR2 sequences are SGHTA and FQGNSA.

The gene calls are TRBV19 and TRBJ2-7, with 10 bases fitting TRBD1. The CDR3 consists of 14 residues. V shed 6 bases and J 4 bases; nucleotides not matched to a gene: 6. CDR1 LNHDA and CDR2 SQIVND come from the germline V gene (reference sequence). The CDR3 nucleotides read TGTGCCAGTAGCCAAAGACAGGGGGCTTACGAGCAGTACTTC. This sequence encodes CASSQRQGAYEQYF.

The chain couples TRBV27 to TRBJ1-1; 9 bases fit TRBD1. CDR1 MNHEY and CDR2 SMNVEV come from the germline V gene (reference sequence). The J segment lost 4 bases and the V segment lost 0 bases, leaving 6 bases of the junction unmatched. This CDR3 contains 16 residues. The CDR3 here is CASSLSRGQGGTEAFF. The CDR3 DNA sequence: TGTGCCAGCAGTTTATCGCGGGGACAGGGCGGCACTGAAGCTTTCTTT.

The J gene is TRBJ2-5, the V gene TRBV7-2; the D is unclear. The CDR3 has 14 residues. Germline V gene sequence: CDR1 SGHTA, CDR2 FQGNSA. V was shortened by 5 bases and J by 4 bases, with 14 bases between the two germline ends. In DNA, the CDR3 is TGTGCCAGCAGCCTGGAGAGCCTGGGAGAGACCCAGTACTTC. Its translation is CASSLESLGETQYF.

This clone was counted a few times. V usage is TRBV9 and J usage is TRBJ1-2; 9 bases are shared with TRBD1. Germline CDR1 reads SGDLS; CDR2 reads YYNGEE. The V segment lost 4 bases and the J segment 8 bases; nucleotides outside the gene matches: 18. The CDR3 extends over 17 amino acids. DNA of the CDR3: TGTGCCAGCAGCCCCAGGGGACAGGGCCCCCCTGGGGGAGGCTACACCTTC. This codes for CASSPRGQGPPGGGYTF.

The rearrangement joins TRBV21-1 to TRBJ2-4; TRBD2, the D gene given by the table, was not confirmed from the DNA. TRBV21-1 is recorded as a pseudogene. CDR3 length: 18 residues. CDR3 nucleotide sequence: TGTGCCAGCAGCAAAGTAGCGGGGGGGCCAGTCGCCAAAAACATTCAGTACTTC. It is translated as CASSKVAGGPVAKNIQYF.

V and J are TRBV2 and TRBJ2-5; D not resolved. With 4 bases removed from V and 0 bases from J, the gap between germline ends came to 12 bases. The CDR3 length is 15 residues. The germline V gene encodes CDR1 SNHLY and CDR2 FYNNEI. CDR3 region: CASSGASGYQETQYF. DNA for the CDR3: TGTGCCAGCAGTGGGGCTAGTGGGTACCAAGAGACCCAGTACTTC.

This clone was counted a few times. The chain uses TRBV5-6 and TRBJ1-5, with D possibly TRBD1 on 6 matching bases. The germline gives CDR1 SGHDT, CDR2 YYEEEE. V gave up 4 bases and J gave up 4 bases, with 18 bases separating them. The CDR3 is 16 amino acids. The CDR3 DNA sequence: TGTGCCAGCAGCATAGGGGGGGCGGGCCAAAATCAGCCCCAGCATTTT. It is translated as CASSIGGAGQNQPQHF.